Listed below are T cell receptor beta chains from one sample, sequenced in a study of blood T cell repertoires in COVID-19. Measured with immunoSEQ multiplex PCR; TCRdb has only the in-frame clones, and not every one. The data show 210,000 or so clones, around 80% seen once. The sample comprised PBMCs or T cells enriched from blood (not recorded which). The source is a man aged 25 to 40 with acute COVID-19. Each CDR3 is given with its conserved first and last residue. A D gene is named only where the DNA matches it firmly. Size is stated for part of the rows, as once, few or many counts, or as a class when the clone is expanded.

CDR3 length	clone size	J gene	V gene	D gene	CDR3 DNA	CDR3 protein
15	.	TRBJ2-3	TRBV6-1	.	TGTGCCAGCAGTGAAAGGGGGTGGGGCACAGATACGCAGTATTTT	CASSERGWGTDTQYF
15	.	TRBJ2-7	TRBV12-5	.	TGTGCTAGTGGCCTAGGACAGCCCATAAACTACGAGCAGTACTTC	CASGLGQPINYEQYF
14	once	TRBJ1-2	TRBV29-1	TRBD1	TGCAGCGTGATGGGGCACCCAGGACAGGATGGCTACACCTTC	CSVMGHPGQDGYTF
15	few	TRBJ1-6	TRBV14	.	TGTGCCAGCACCCCCGGTGGCGGGGGGAATTCACCCCTCCACTTT	CASTPGGGGNSPLHF
13	.	TRBJ1-1	TRBV5-1	.	TGCGCCAGCAGTGACATCCTGAACACTGAAGCTTTCTTT	CASSDILNTEAFF
16	.	TRBJ1-4	TRBV7-9	TRBD1	TGTGCCACTAATCTTCCCGAGGGGGCGTTGAGTGAAAAACTGTTTTTT	CATNLPEGALSEKLFF
12	.	TRBJ2-1	TRBV6-5	TRBD2	TGTGCCAGCAGGGGTAGCGGGGGGGTGCAGTTCTTC	CASRGSGGVQFF
13	.	TRBJ1-6	TRBV5-1	.	TGCGCCAGCAGCTTGGTTGTAGATTCACCCCTCCACTTT	CASSLVVDSPLHF
16	.	TRBJ1-5	TRBV7-2	.	TGTGCCAGCAGCTTACAGGGCGGGGGTAGCAATCAGCCCCAGCATTTT	CASSLQGGGSNQPQHF
14	.	TRBJ1-2	TRBV19	.	TGTGCCAGTAGTCGGGGTTCGGTTGACTATGGCTACACCTTC	CASSRGSVDYGYTF
16	.	TRBJ2-3	TRBV13	TRBD1	TGTGCCAGCAGCGGGCCCGGGACAGTTAGCACAGATACGCAGTATTTT	CASSGPGTVSTDTQYF
17	.	TRBJ1-1	TRBV5-1	TRBD1	TGCGCCAGCAGCTTGGCGGACAGGGGGCGCGGTCACACTGAAGCTTTCTTT	CASSLADRGRGHTEAFF
15	.	TRBJ2-1	TRBV5-5	.	TGTGCCAGCAGCTTAACCGGGGGAGGCTTGGGTGAGCAGTTCTTC	CASSLTGGGLGEQFF
14	.	TRBJ2-7	TRBV5-5	.	TGTGCCAGCAGCGAAGACAGCATCTCCTACGAGCAGTACTTC	CASSEDSISYEQYF
14	.	TRBJ1-2	TRBV4-1	TRBD1	TGCGCCAGCAGCCAAGCCGACAGGGGCTATGGCTACACCTTC	CASSQADRGYGYTF
13	.	TRBJ2-5	TRBV5-1	.	TGCGCCAGCAGCGGAGGGGGGGAGGAGACCCAGTACTTC	CASSGGGEETQYF
14	once	TRBJ2-2	TRBV7-9	.	TGTGCCAGCAGCCCACCACTAGACCCCGGGGAGCTGTTTTTT	CASSPPLDPGELFF
14	.	TRBJ1-6	TRBV20-1	TRBD1	TGCAGTGCTAGTATTTCAGGGGGCTATTCACCCCTCCACTTT	CSASISGGYSPLHF
14	.	TRBJ2-7	TRBV19	TRBD2	TGTGCCCGAAAGCCGACCAGACTAGCACCCGAGCAGTACTTC	CARKPTRLAPEQYF
12	.	TRBJ1-3	TRBV5-6	.	TGTGCCACCGCGGCCTTTGGAAACACCATATATTTT	CATAAFGNTIYF
13	.	TRBJ1-1	TRBV27	.	TGTGCCAGCAGTCCTGACGGGGGAAGTGAAGCTTTCTTT	CASSPDGGSEAFF
13	.	TRBJ1-5	TRBV6-1	.	TGTGCCAGCAGTGGACTTCAGGGTCAGCCCCAGCATTTT	CASSGLQGQPQHF
14	once	TRBJ1-2	TRBV6-6	.	TGTGCCAGCAGCCCTTTTGGGCCCGGCTATGGCTACACCTTC	CASSPFGPGYGYTF
15	.	TRBJ2-1	TRBV3-1/TRBV3-2	TRBD2	TGTGCCAGCAGCCAAGCTGGACTAGCGGTCAATGAGCAGTTCTTC	CASSQAGLAVNEQFF
14	few	TRBJ1-2	TRBV28	.	TGTGCCAGCTCCATTTCGGACAGAAACTATGGCTACACCTTC	CASSISDRNYGYTF
13	.	TRBJ1-1	TRBV12-5	.	TGTGCTAGTGGTTCGGGGGGAAGGACTGAAGCTTTCTTT	CASGSGGRTEAFF
14	.	TRBJ2-5	TRBV9	TRBD2	TGTGCCAGCAGCTCAGGGACTAGCGGTGAGACCCAGTACTTC	CASSSGTSGETQYF
15	.	TRBJ2-3	TRBV3-1/TRBV3-2	TRBD2	TGTGCCAGCAGCCGGATAGCGGGGCGCACAGATACGCAGTATTTT	CASSRIAGRTDTQYF
14	.	TRBJ1-1	TRBV11-1	TRBD1	TGTGCCAGCAGCATGACAGGGTTGAACACTGAAGCTTTCTTT	CASSMTGLNTEAFF
13	.	TRBJ1-5	TRBV28	TRBD1	TGTGCCAGCAGGACAGGGTTAAATCAGCCCCAGCATTTT	CASRTGLNQPQHF
19	once	TRBJ2-1	TRBV21-1	.	TGTGCCAGCAGCCACCCGGGACTAGCGGGGTCACGATGCAGCAATGAGCAGTTCTTC	CASSHPGLAGSRCSNEQFF
14	.	TRBJ2-4	TRBV14	.	TGTGCCAGCAGCCAAGAAACTAACTCAAACATTCAGTACTTC	CASSQETNSNIQYF
14	many	TRBJ2-3	TRBV6-5	TRBD2	TGTGCCAGCAGTTGGGGGGGGAGCACAGATACGCAGTATTTT	CASSWGGSTDTQYF
12	.	TRBJ1-2	TRBV28	.	TGTGCCAGCAGGGACTCCCGGGGTGGCTACACCTTC	CASRDSRGGYTF
14	once	TRBJ2-6	TRBV9	.	TGTGCCAGCAGTCTAGGCTCTGGGGCCAACGTCCTGACTTTC	CASSLGSGANVLTF
13	.	TRBJ1-5	TRBV3-1/TRBV3-2	.	TGTGCCAGCAGCCAGGGGGCTAATCAGCCCCAGCATTTT	CASSQGANQPQHF
13	few	TRBJ1-1	TRBV11-2	.	TGTGCCAGCAGCTTAGCAGGGGTCACTGAAGCTTTCTTT	CASSLAGVTEAFF
12	.	TRBJ2-5	TRBV29-1	.	TGCAGCGTTGAAGACGGAGGGGAGACCCAGTACTTC	CSVEDGGETQYF
14	.	TRBJ1-2	TRBV19	.	TGTGCCAGTAGTATAGATGAGGGAACCTATGGCTACACCTTC	CASSIDEGTYGYTF
13	few	TRBJ1-6	TRBV10-2	.	TGCGCCAGCAGTGAGGGGCTTAATTCACCCCTCCACTTT	CASSEGLNSPLHF
14	.	TRBJ2-7	TRBV5-1	TRBD1	TGCGCCAGCAGCTCGTGGACAGGGACGAGCGAGCAGTACTTC	CASSSWTGTSEQYF
14	.	TRBJ1-2	TRBV16	.	TGTGCCAGCAGCCAATCAGGAGGCGCCGATGGCTACACCTTC	CASSQSGGADGYTF
15	once	TRBJ2-3	TRBV19	.	TGTGCCAGTAGTATAAGCCTGACTAGCACAGATACGCAGTATTTT	CASSISLTSTDTQYF
15	.	TRBJ2-7	TRBV2	TRBD2	TGTGCCAGCAAGGGACTAGCGGGCCCTCATACCGAGCAGTACTTC	CASKGLAGPHTEQYF
17	few	TRBJ1-6	TRBV30	.	TGTGCCTGCTCCCCCGGGACTGCTCTAACCGTTAATTCACCCCTCCACTTT	CACSPGTALTVNSPLHF
13	.	TRBJ2-7	TRBV30	TRBD2	TGTGCCTGGAAACGGGGGGGGATGAGGGAGCAGTACTTC	CAWKRGGMREQYF
11	.	TRBJ1-1	TRBV20-1	.	TGCAGTGCTAGCCAGGGTCCTGAAGCTTTCTTT	CSASQGPEAFF